The clone carrying this TCR beta chain appeared once. The entry originates in a study of blood T cell repertoires in COVID-19. Overall study context: The origin of the acute and convalescent COVID-19 samples was the United States, Italy and Spain. T cells, B-cell-depleted T cells, or PBMCs supplied cDNA or gDNA.

In Seattle, patients joined the study during active infection and were tracked longitudinally. Only in-frame clones appear in the TCRdb table, and some are missing; sequencing was by immunoSEQ multiplex PCR. The data hold more than 55,000 clones, with 75% to 90% observed a single time. The clonotype comes from a woman aged 60-75 years with COVID-19, enrolled during active disease. Input material: peripheral blood.

The CDR3 DNA sequence: TGTGCCAGCAGCTCGGGACTGATAAACGGGGAGCTGTTTTTT. It codes for CASSSGLINGELFF. This chain uses TRBV5-4 with TRBJ2-2, with D perhaps matching TRBD2 (6 bases). V shed 3 bases and J shed 7 bases, with 13 bases lying between them. The CDR3 runs 14 residues. The germline V gene has CDR1 SGHNT and CDR2 YYREEE (reference sequence). The complete variable domain, with remaining parts taken from reference TRBV5-4 and TRBJ2-2, reads ETGVTQSPTHLIKTRGQQVTLRCSSQSGHNTVSWYQQALGQGPQFIFQYYREEENGRGNFPPRFSGLQFPNYSSELNVNALELDDSALYLCASSSGLINGELFFGEGSRLTVL.